Following are 21 T cell receptor beta chains from one sample sequenced in a study of Graves' ophthalmopathy and Graves' hyperthyroidism. Amplification of the TCR beta CDR3 regions used RNA transcripts (as template). First-round RT-PCR relied on HTBI primers, and a second-round multiplex PCR came next. Using its own MiXCR run on the multiplex PCR reads, TCRdb lists one record per CDR3 protein. The data show 400,000 to 450,000 distinct CDR3 sequences, with more than 20% seen just once and under 3% held by the top ten. The sequencing sample was made of peripheral blood. Receptors originate from a woman aged 18-30 years with stable Graves' hyperthyroidism.

At least ten counts were recorded for this clonotype. The rearrangement joins TRBV4-1 to TRBJ2-4; 9 positions agree with TRBD2. Germline V gene lookup returns CDR1 MGHRA and CDR2 YSYEKL. This CDR3 is 16 amino acids long. The trim removed 5 bases at V and 0 bases at J, leaving 5 bases unmatched. CDR3 loop: CASSFRLAVAKNIQYF. In nucleotides, the CDR3 is TGCGCCAGCAGCTTCCGACTAGCGGTAGCCAAAAACATTCAGTACTTC.

This clonotype was counted ten times or more. This sequence joins TRBV7-9 and TRBJ2-7; D may be TRBD2 (6 bases). Germline V gene sequence: CDR1 SEHNR, CDR2 FQNEAQ (reference sequence). The V end lost 3 bases, the J end lost 3 bases, and 12 bases lay between the germline ends. The CDR3 runs 14 residues. CDR3 in amino acids: CASSFGGSVYEQYF. CDR3 bases: TGTGCCAGCAGCTTCGGAGGGAGCGTCTACGAGCAGTACTTC.

The chain recombines TRBV6-1 with TRBJ1-1; D is ambiguous. The CDR3 loop spans 13 amino acids. The V gene's germline CDR1 is MNHNS and CDR2 SASEGT. Trimming took off 6 bases at V and 4 bases at J, with 12 bases between the two ends. CDR3 DNA sequence: TGTGCCAGCAGGACGACCCGGGGCACTGAAGCTTTCTTT. The encoded protein is CASRTTRGTEAFF.

This clonotype occurred many times. This rearrangement joins TRBV28 to TRBJ2-5, with 12 bases matching TRBD2. V shed 6 bases and J 2 bases; nucleotides not matched to a gene: 13. Germline V gene sequence: CDR1 MDHEN, CDR2 SYDVKM. CDR3 length equals 18 residues. CDR3 nucleotide sequence: TGTGCCAGCAGCGTAGGGACTAGCGGGCCTGCTCCACAAGAGACCCAGTACTTC. Protein product: CASSVGTSGPAPQETQYF.

This clonotype has ten or more counts. This sequence joins TRBV6-1 and TRBJ1-5; TRBD1 matches at 7 bases. Per the germline V gene, CDR1 is MNHNS and CDR2 is SASEGT. The CDR3 is 15 amino acids. The V segment lost 6 bases and the J segment 0 bases; nucleotides outside the gene matches: 5. Here the CDR3 reads CASRMTGNSNQPQHF. CDR3 sequence (DNA): TGTGCCAGCAGGATGACAGGGAATAGCAATCAGCCCCAGCATTTT.

This clonotype appeared many times. V gene TRBV6-1 combines with J gene TRBJ2-6; no clear D. CDR1 MNHNS and CDR2 SASEGT come from the germline V gene. V was shortened by 8 bases and J by 0 bases, with 5 bases between the two germline ends. The CDR3 sequence is 13 residues long. The CDR3 DNA is TGTGCCAGCCGCAGCTCTGGGGCCAACGTCCTGACTTTC. The encoded protein is CASRSSGANVLTF.

This clonotype was seen ten or more times. The CDR3 bases are TGCGCCAGCATGAGAGGAGACCCATTCTGGCCTCTAGAGACCCAGTACTTC. As protein: CASMRGDPFWPLETQYF. The chain couples TRBV5-1 to TRBJ2-5; unclear D gene. CDR3 length equals 17 residues. Trimming took off 6 bases at V and 4 bases at J, with 25 bases between the two ends. The germline CDR1 and CDR2 sequences are SGHRS and YFSETQ. Together with reference TRBV5-1 and TRBJ2-5, the CDR3 gives the full variable domain: KAGVTQTPRYLIKTRGQQVTLSCSPISGHRSVSWYQQTPGQGLQFLFEYFSETQRNKGNFPGRFSGRQFSNSRSEMNVSTLELGDSALYLCASMRGDPFWPLETQYFGPGTRLLVL.

This clonotype was seen many times. The rearrangement links TRBV25-1 to TRBJ2-7; D remains unclear. The CDR3 extends over 15 amino acids. In germline, CDR1 is MGHDK, CDR2 SYGVNS. Trimming took 5 bases from V and 1 from J, leaving 15 bases between them. CDR3 nucleotides: TGTGCCAGCAGTTCAACAGCAACGAGGTCCTACGAGCAGTACTTC. Its translation is CASSSTATRSYEQYF.

The rearrangement uses TRBV9 and TRBJ2-7, with 7 bases that match TRBD2. The CDR3 length is 16 residues. Germline V gene sequence: CDR1 SGDLS, CDR2 YYNGEE. Germline trimming cut 3 bases from V and 2 bases from J; bases unmatched to any gene: 11. The CDR3 protein is CASSGPAGEGTYEQYF. The DNA of the CDR3 is TGTGCCAGCAGCGGGCCGGCGGGAGAGGGCACCTACGAGCAGTACTTC.

This clonotype has more than one count but fewer than ten. The chain links TRBV2 to TRBJ1-3, with unresolved D. CDR1 and CDR2 from the germline V gene are SNHLY and FYNNEI. Trimming cost V 2 bases and J 0 bases, with 5 bases left between them. There are 14 residues in the CDR3. CDR3 DNA sequence: TGTGCCAGCAGTGAACTTGGCTCTGGAAACACCATATATTTT. This codes for CASSELGSGNTIYF.

The chain has TRBV7-3 and TRBJ2-2; no reliable D call. The germline CDR1 and CDR2 sequences are SGHTA and FQGTGA. Trimming left V 1 base short and J 7 bases short, with 7 bases between. The length of the CDR3 is 13 residues. The CDR3 DNA reads as TGTGCCAGCAGCTTAATCCAAGGCGGGGAGCTGTTTTTT. It is translated as CASSLIQGGELFF.

In this sample, this clonotype turned up many times. CDR3 nucleotides: TGTGCCACCGCAATGCGGACAGGGGCACCCTACGAGCAGTACTTC. Residues: CATAMRTGAPYEQYF. V is TRBV12-3 or TRBV12-4 and J is TRBJ2-7; 9 nucleotides agree with TRBD1. The CDR3 runs 15 residues. The J segment lost 2 bases and the V segment lost 10 bases, leaving 12 bases of the junction unmatched.

This clonotype was seen at least ten times. CDR3 coding DNA: TGTGCCAGCAGCTCAGGACTAGCGGAGAACACCGGGGAGCTGTTTTTT. Its protein is CASSSGLAENTGELFF. The genes are TRBV11-1 and TRBJ2-2, with 10 bases fitting TRBD2. The CDR3 consists of 16 residues. The V and J ends lost 4 bases and 1 base, in that order; junction bases with no gene match: 3. Germline lookup yields CDR1 SGHAT and CDR2 FQDESV (reference sequence). The variable domain in full, completed from reference TRBV11-1 and TRBJ2-2, reads EAEVAQSPRYKITEKSQAVAFWCDPISGHATLYWYRQILGQGPELLVQFQDESVVDDSQLPKDRFSAERLKGVDSTLKIQPAELGDSAMYLCASSSGLAENTGELFFGEGSRLTVL.

This clonotype was observed at least ten times. V and J are TRBV9 and TRBJ1-1; D is uncertain. Trimming shortened V by 3 bases and J by 1 base, and 4 bases separated the two germline ends. The germline V gene encodes CDR1 SGDLS and CDR2 YYNGEE. This CDR3 comprises 12 residues. Here the CDR3 DNA reads TGTGCCAGCAGCGCACAGAACACTGAAGCTTTCTTT. Protein product: CASSAQNTEAFF.

The chain uses TRBV6-5 and TRBJ2-2; TRBD1 aligns across 9 bases. The V and J ends lost 2 bases and 6 bases, in that order; junction bases with no gene match: 4. The CDR3 has 15 amino acids. CDR1 is MNHEY, CDR2 SVGAGI, per germline. CDR3 loop: CASSYPRQGAGELFF. CDR3 in DNA: TGTGCCAGCAGTTACCCCCGACAGGGGGCCGGGGAGCTGTTTTTT.

This chain uses TRBV12-3 or TRBV12-4 with TRBJ1-2; D is uncertain. The CDR3 runs to 13 residues. The V end was cut by 3 bases, the J end by 4 bases, with 9 bases between. CDR3 region: CASSFKLIYGYTF. CDR3 nucleotides: TGTGCCAGCAGTTTCAAGCTTATCTATGGCTACACCTTC.

This clonotype was found a few times. The chain is built from TRBV7-2 and TRBJ2-5; D remains ambiguous. CDR3 length: 14 residues. Trimming left V 1 base short and J 2 bases short, with 8 bases between. The V gene's germline CDR1 is SGHTA and CDR2 FQGNSA. The CDR3 here is CASSLGLSQETQYF. CDR3 nucleotide sequence: TGTGCCAGCAGCTTAGGACTGTCACAAGAGACCCAGTACTTC.

This clonotype was counted at least ten times. A read error may produce the germline difference seen at one junction end. V and J are TRBV2 and TRBJ2-4; the D gene is possibly TRBD1 (5 bases). This CDR3 is 11 amino acids long. Germline assignment: CDR1 SNHLY and CDR2 FYNNEI. DNA for the CDR3: TGTGCCAGCACGAGATCGGACATTAAGTACTTC. Encoded protein: CASTRSDIKYF. Full variable domain (missing parts from reference TRBV2 and TRBJ2-4): EPEVTQTPSHQVTQMGQEVILRCVPISNHLYFYWYRQILGQKVEFLVSFYNNEISEKSEIFDDQFSVERPDGSNFTLKIRSTKLEDSAMYFCASTRSDIKYFGAGTRLSVL.

This clonotype was seen at least ten times. The chain couples TRBV12-3 or TRBV12-4 to TRBJ1-2; perhaps TRBD1 as D (5 bases). This CDR3 has 13 amino acids. V gave up 3 bases and J gave up 4 bases, with 9 bases separating them. CDR3: CASSFGAAYGYTF. CDR3 nucleotide sequence: TGTGCCAGCAGTTTTGGGGCGGCCTATGGCTACACCTTC.

This clonotype was recorded many times. The chain combines TRBV14 with TRBJ1-3, with D unresolved. CDR1 SGHDN and CDR2 FVKESK come from the germline V gene. V lost 1 base to trimming and J lost 2 bases, with 9 bases between them. CDR3 length: 15 amino acids. The DNA of the CDR3 is TGTGCCAGCAGCCAAGTAGGAGGGACTGGAAACACCATATATTTT. Translated: CASSQVGGTGNTIYF.

In this sample, this clonotype turned up many times. The V and J genes are TRBV19 and TRBJ1-2; 9 bases map to TRBD1. Trimming at V came to 7 bases and at J to 8 bases, leaving 14 bases not matched to a gene. The CDR3 sequence is 15 residues long. Germline V gives CDR1 LNHDA, CDR2 SQIVND (reference sequence). CDR3 coding DNA: TGTGCCAGTACTCCCTCCGGGACAGGGCCGAAGGGCTACACCTTC. Its translation is CASTPSGTGPKGYTF.